The clone carrying this T cell receptor beta chain has a count of ten or more. Its antigen is undetermined. This specimen belongs to a study of T-cell reconstitution after alpha-beta-depleted transplantation in children. The TCRbeta library was prepared with unique molecular identifiers. TCRdb fed the PCR reads into MiXCR, producing one record per CDR3 protein. The sample carries around 250,000 distinct CDR3 sequences, 20% to 30% recorded once. Germline V CDR1 and CDR2: DFQATT, SNEGSKA (reference sequence). Trimming cost V 8 bases and J 5 bases; bases outside gene matches: 17. This CDR3 is 16 amino acids long. Findings and caveats of the study: T cells produced anew were the main source of T-cell counts and diversity one year after transplant.

The gene calls are TRBV20-1 and TRBJ1-2, with TRBD1 matching 10 bases. The input for sequencing was PBMCs, taken before TCRalphabeta/CD19-depleted stem cell transplant. The TCR comes from a girl aged 2 to 9 with Fanconi anemia, due to receive a stem cell transplant. For the CDR3, the DNA is TGCAGTCCAACCGGGACAGGGGAAAATCGGGTATATGGCTACACCTTC. This sequence encodes CSPTGTGENRVYGYTF.